This passage covers 18 T cell receptor beta chains from one sample sequenced in a study of shared clonotypes between healthy human individuals. In the naive CD8 group, cells lacked CD45RO and were positively selected for CCR7, so terminally differentiated effector memory CD45RA+ cells were left out. The data were produced by immunoSEQ multiplex PCR, yet TCRdb's version contains in-frame clones alone and is incomplete. This table holds a few million clones, roughly 95% found once. Sequencing was done on a sample of naive CD8+ T cells from PBMCs. These receptors all stem from a man younger than 35 in good health. Some clones in this sample may be carry-over from other donors' samples.

This chain links TRBV11-2 with TRBJ2-1, with TRBD2 identical over 8 bases. V dropped 5 bases and J dropped 7; count of bases not matched to a gene: 10. This CDR3 has 15 amino acids. CDR1 SGHAT and CDR2 FQNNGV come from the germline V gene. DNA for the CDR3: TGTGCCAGCAGCGACCGAAGCGGGAGTGGGAATGAGCAGTTCTTC. Its protein is CASSDRSGSGNEQFF. The full variable domain, with the rest looked up from reference TRBV11-2 and TRBJ2-1, is EAGVAQSPRYKIIEKRQSVAFWCNPISGHATLYWYQQILGQGPKLLIQFQNNGVVDDSQLPKDRFSAERLKGVDSTLKIQPAKLEDSAVYLCASSDRSGSGNEQFFGPGTRLTVL.

The CDR3 loop is CASTWRSGANVLTF. CDR3 nucleotides: TGTGCCAGCACCTGGCGGTCTGGGGCCAACGTCCTGACTTTC. The V gene is TRBV7-9, the J gene TRBJ2-6; no reliable D call. The CDR3 runs 14 residues. Germline V gene data show CDR1 as SEHNR and CDR2 as FQNEAQ (reference sequence). V lost 7 bases, J lost 1 base, and 8 bases lay in between.

The V and J genes are TRBV10-3 and TRBJ2-2, with TRBD1 matching over 9 bases. The ends lost 3 bases at V and 4 bases at J; junction bases unmatched: 6. The CDR3 is made up of 16 amino acids. Germline loops: CDR1 ENHRY, CDR2 SYGVKD. Written as DNA, the CDR3 is TGTGCCATCAGTGATCGGACAGGGGATACCACCGGGGAGCTGTTTTTT. Translation: CAISDRTGDTTGELFF.

This chain joins TRBV29-1 and TRBJ2-2, with 10 bases lining up with TRBD2. This CDR3 comprises 14 residues. Germline trimming cut 6 bases from V and 7 bases from J; bases unmatched to any gene: 8. Germline lookup yields CDR1 SQVTM and CDR2 ANQGSEA. This CDR3 is CSVRLAGVFGELFF. CDR3 nucleotide sequence: TGCAGCGTCCGACTAGCGGGCGTATTCGGGGAGCTGTTTTTT.

This chain links TRBV9 with TRBJ2-1; no reliable D call. The germline CDR1 and CDR2 sequences are SGDLS and YYNGEE. This CDR3 region has 16 residues. V gave up 0 bases and J gave up 0 bases, with 10 bases separating them. CDR3 coding DNA: TGTGCCAGCAGCGTAGGACTTCCAAGCTCCTACAATGAGCAGTTCTTC. This encodes CASSVGLPSSYNEQFF.

The V gene is TRBV7-9, the J gene TRBJ2-5; D not resolved. The CDR3 sequence is 15 residues long. Trimming cost V 5 bases and J 1 base, with 14 bases left between them. Germline CDR1 SEHNR, CDR2 FQNEAQ (reference sequence). DNA for the CDR3: TGTGCCAGCAGCCCAATCCTGACCGCCCAAGAGACCCAGTACTTC. Its translation: CASSPILTAQETQYF.

This chain links TRBV5-4 with TRBJ2-3, with D tentatively TRBD2 (5 bases). V lost 2 bases to trimming and J lost 3 bases, with 10 bases between them. CDR1 and CDR2 (germline): SGHNT, YYREEE (reference sequence). This CDR3 is built from 14 residues. The CDR3 DNA follows: TGTGCCAGCAGCTTTTCAGGAGGTACAGATACGCAGTATTTT. As protein: CASSFSGGTDTQYF.

The chain couples TRBV11-3 to TRBJ2-7; D is unclear. The CDR3 loop spans 13 amino acids. Trimming removed 1 base from V and 4 bases from J, with 8 bases in between. Per germline, CDR1 SGHNT and CDR2 YENEEA. The CDR3 sequence: CASSLGLGYEQYF. CDR3 sequence (DNA): TGTGCCAGCAGCTTAGGGTTGGGGTACGAGCAGTACTTC.

This clone was found once. The chain uses TRBV6-5 and TRBJ2-1, with 10 bases fitting TRBD2. The V gene's germline CDR1 is MNHEY and CDR2 SVGAGI. Trimming cost V 6 bases and J 10 bases; bases outside gene matches: 12. The CDR3 sequence is 15 residues long. The CDR3 region has the DNA TGTGCCAGCAGAAGGGGGACTAGCGAATATCTCGAGCAGTTCTTC. Encoded protein: CASRRGTSEYLEQFF.

The V gene is TRBV7-9, the J gene TRBJ2-7, with D maybe TRBD1 (6 bases). V was shortened by 5 bases and J by 4 bases, with 12 bases between the two germline ends. This CDR3 comprises 13 residues. Per the germline V gene, CDR1 is SEHNR and CDR2 is FQNEAQ (reference sequence). The CDR3, as DNA: TGTGCCAGCAGCACCGGACAGACTTACGAGCAGTACTTC. It is translated as CASSTGQTYEQYF.

The gene calls are TRBV30 and TRBJ1-5, with D hard to call. The germline V gene has CDR1 GTSNPN and CDR2 SVGIG (reference sequence). V was clipped by 1 base and J by 0 bases, with 13 bases between them. CDR3 size: 16 residues. The CDR3 is CAWSDRFHNSNQPQHF. In nucleotides, the CDR3 is TGTGCCTGGAGTGACAGATTTCACAATAGCAATCAGCCCCAGCATTTT.

V and J are TRBV5-1 and TRBJ1-1, with TRBD1 matching over 10 bases. The CDR3 is made up of 18 amino acids. V trimming: 4 bases; J trimming: 5 bases; junction bases outside the gene matches: 17. The germline gives CDR1 SGHRS, CDR2 YFSETQ. This CDR3 is CASSRVKTRTGGWTEAFF. CDR3 nucleotide sequence: TGCGCCAGCAGCAGAGTAAAAACCCGGACAGGGGGGTGGACTGAAGCTTTCTTT.

About this clone: Other DNA sequences in the sample encode the same CDR3. This sequence joins TRBV9 and TRBJ2-7; D uncertain. Trimming removed 0 bases from V and 1 base from J, with 5 bases in between. The CDR3 consists of 13 residues. Germline CDR1 is SGDLS and CDR2 is YYNGEE. The CDR3 DNA sequence: TGTGCCAGCAGCGTAGGCCAGTCCTACGAGCAGTACTTC. Translating gives CASSVGQSYEQYF.

The chain couples TRBV18 to TRBJ2-1; D is uncertain. Looked up from germline, CDR1 is KGHSH and CDR2 is LQKENI. The ends were cut back, 3 bases at V and 8 bases at J, with 8 bases in the middle. This CDR3 has 12 residues. In DNA, the CDR3 is TGTGCCAGCTCACCTTTAGGGCATGAGCAGTTCTTC. Translated, it gives CASSPLGHEQFF.

The genes are TRBV5-8 and TRBJ1-5, with D unclear. Trimming took 4 bases from V and 5 from J, leaving 16 bases between them. The CDR3 is 15 residues long. The V gene's germline CDR1 is SGHTS and CDR2 YDEGEE. The CDR3 region is CASSGREASHQPQHF. Here the CDR3 DNA reads TGTGCCAGCAGCGGCCGAGAGGCCTCCCATCAGCCCCAGCATTTT.

This rearrangement joins TRBV28 to TRBJ2-1, with TRBD1 matching 9 bases. The CDR3 has 18 amino acids. Germline V CDR1 and CDR2: MDHEN, SYDVKM. V shed 7 bases, J shed 0 bases, and the junction held 13 bases outside the gene matches. The CDR3 spells CASTLAGTGPSSYNEQFF. The CDR3 DNA sequence: TGTGCCAGCACCCTGGCAGGGACAGGGCCTAGCTCCTACAATGAGCAGTTCTTC. Complete variable domain (other parts from reference TRBV28 and TRBJ2-1): DVKVTQSSRYLVKRTGEKVFLECVQDMDHENMFWYRQDPGLGLRLIYFSYDVKMKEKGDIPEGYSVSREKKERFSLILESASTNQTSMYLCASTLAGTGPSSYNEQFFGPGTRLTVL.

In its sample, this clone was seen once. Other DNA sequences within the sample encode an identical CDR3. This chain links TRBV6-5 with TRBJ2-7; D perhaps matches TRBD1 (6 bases). Germline V CDR1 and CDR2: MNHEY, SVGAGI. V was cut by 6 bases and J by 4 bases, with 10 bases left in between. This CDR3 is 12 amino acids long. The CDR3 bases are TGTGCCAGCAGCCCTACAGGGTACGAGCAGTACTTC. This codes for CASSPTGYEQYF.

The chain recombines TRBV27 with TRBJ1-2, with 7 bases aligning to TRBD1. The CDR3 is made up of 13 amino acids. Germline CDR1 and CDR2: MNHEY and SMNVEV (reference sequence). The V and J ends lost 6 bases and 8 bases, in that order; junction bases with no gene match: 9. The CDR3 DNA reads as TGTGCCAGCAGCCCAGGGGGGTACGGAGGCTACACCTTC. Amino acids: CASSPGGYGGYTF.